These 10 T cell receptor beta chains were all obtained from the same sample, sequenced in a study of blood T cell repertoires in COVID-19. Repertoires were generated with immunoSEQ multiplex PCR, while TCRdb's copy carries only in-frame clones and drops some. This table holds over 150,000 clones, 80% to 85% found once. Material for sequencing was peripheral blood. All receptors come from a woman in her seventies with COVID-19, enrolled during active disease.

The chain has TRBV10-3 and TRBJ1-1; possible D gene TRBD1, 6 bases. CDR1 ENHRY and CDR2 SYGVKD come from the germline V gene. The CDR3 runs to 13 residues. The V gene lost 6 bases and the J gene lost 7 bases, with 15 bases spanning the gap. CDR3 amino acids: CAISGQTSNEAFF. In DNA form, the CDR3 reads TGTGCCATCAGCGGACAGACCAGCAATGAAGCTTTCTTT.

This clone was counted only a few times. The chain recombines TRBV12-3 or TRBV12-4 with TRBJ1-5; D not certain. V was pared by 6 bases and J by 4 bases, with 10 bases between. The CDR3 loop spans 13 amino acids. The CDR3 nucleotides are TGTGCCAGCAGGACTGGGAGTAATCAGCCCCAGCATTTT. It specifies CASRTGSNQPQHF.

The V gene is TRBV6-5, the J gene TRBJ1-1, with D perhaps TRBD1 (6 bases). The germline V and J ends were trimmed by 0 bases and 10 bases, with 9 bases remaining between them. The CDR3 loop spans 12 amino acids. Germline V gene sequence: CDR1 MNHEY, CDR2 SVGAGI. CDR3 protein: CASSYSTGRAFF. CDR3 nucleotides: TGTGCCAGCAGTTACTCAACAGGGAGAGCTTTCTTT.

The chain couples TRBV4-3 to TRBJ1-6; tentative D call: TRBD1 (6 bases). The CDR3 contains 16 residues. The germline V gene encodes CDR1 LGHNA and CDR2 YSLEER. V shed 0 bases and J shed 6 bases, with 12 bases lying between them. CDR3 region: CASSQERTGSNSPLHF. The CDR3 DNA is TGCGCCAGCAGCCAAGAAAGAACAGGGAGTAATTCACCCCTCCACTTT.

The CDR3 is CASSRPGLEHYEQYF. For the CDR3, the DNA is TGTGCCAGCAGCAGGCCGGGACTAGAGCACTACGAGCAGTACTTC. The V gene is TRBV7-8, the J gene TRBJ2-7; 8 nucleotides agree with TRBD2. The V segment lost 5 bases and the J segment 3 bases; nucleotides outside the gene matches: 9. This CDR3 region has 15 residues. The germline gives CDR1 SGHVS, CDR2 FQNEAQ.

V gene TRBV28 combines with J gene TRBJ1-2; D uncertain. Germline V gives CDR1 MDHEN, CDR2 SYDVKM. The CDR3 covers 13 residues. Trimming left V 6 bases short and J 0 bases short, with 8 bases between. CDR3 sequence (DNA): TGTGCCAGCAGCTATTCGCCTAACTATGGCTACACCTTC. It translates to CASSYSPNYGYTF.

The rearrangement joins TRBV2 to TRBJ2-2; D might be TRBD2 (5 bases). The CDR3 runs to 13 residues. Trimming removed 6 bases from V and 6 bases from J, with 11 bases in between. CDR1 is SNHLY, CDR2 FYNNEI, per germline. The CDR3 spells CASSWTPSGELFF. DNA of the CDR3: TGTGCCAGCAGCTGGACTCCATCCGGGGAGCTGTTTTTT.

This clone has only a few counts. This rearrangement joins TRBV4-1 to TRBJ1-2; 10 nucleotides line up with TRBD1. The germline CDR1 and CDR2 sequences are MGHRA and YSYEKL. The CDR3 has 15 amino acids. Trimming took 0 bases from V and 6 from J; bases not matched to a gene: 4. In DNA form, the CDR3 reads TGCGCCAGCAGCCAAGATCTGACAGGGGGCGATGGCTACACCTTC. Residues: CASSQDLTGGDGYTF.

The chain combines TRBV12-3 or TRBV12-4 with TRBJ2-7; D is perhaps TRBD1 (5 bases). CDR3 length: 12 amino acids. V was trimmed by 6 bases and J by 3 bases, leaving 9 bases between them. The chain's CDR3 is CASRPDSYEQYF. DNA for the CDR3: TGTGCCAGCAGGCCCGACAGCTACGAGCAGTACTTC.

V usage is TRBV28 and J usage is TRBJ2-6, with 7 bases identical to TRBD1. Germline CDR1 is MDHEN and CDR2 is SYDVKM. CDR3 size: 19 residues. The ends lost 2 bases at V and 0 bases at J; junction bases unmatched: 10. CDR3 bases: TGTGCCAGCAGTTTACTGCGAGGGGGCCGTTCCTCTGGGGCCAACGTCCTGACTTTC. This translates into CASSLLRGGRSSGANVLTF. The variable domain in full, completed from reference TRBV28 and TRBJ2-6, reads DVKVTQSSRYLVKRTGEKVFLECVQDMDHENMFWYRQDPGLGLRLIYFSYDVKMKEKGDIPEGYSVSREKKERFSLILESASTNQTSMYLCASSLLRGGRSSGANVLTFGAGSRLTVL.